This passage covers 8 T cell receptor beta chains from one sample sequenced in a study of T cell repertoires in cytomegalovirus infection. Antigen specificity for these receptors is unknown. Using its own MiXCR run on the reads, TCRdb lists one record per CDR3 protein. The sample comprises more than 110,000 distinct CDR3 sequences, around 30% of which are singletons, and 45% to 60% rests with the top ten. This specimen was CD8+ T cells from cultured PBMCs, taken from culture after CMV antigen stimulation. The receptor set was obtained from a human donor in good health (CMV status not recorded). Some clones in this sample may be carry-over from other donors' samples.

This clonotype was seen only a few times. The chain combines TRBV4-3 with TRBJ1-1; D gene uncertain. The CDR3 sequence is 13 residues long. V was pared by 1 base and J by 1 base, with 4 bases between. The germline V gene has CDR1 LGHNA and CDR2 YSLEER. The CDR3 DNA reads TGCGCCAGCAGCCAAGTCGAGAACACTGAAGCTTTCTTT. Translated: CASSQVENTEAFF.

This clonotype was recorded many times. This chain joins TRBV7-2 and TRBJ2-7; 10 nucleotides agree with TRBD2. V was clipped by 1 base and J by 2 bases; unmatched bases: 5. CDR3 length: 16 residues. Germline V gene sequence: CDR1 SGHTA, CDR2 FQGNSA. The CDR3 loop reads CASSLGERGGPYEQYF. CDR3 coding DNA: TGTGCCAGCAGCTTAGGCGAGCGGGGGGGCCCCTACGAGCAGTACTTC. Using reference TRBV7-2 and TRBJ2-7 for the parts outside the CDR3, the full variable domain is GAGVSQSPSNKVTEKGKDVELRCDPISGHTALYWYRQSLGQGLEFLIYFQGNSAPDKSGLPSDRFSAERTGGSVSTLTIQRTQQEDSAVYLCASSLGERGGPYEQYFGPGTRLTVT.

This clonotype has just a few counts. The chain recombines TRBV5-4 with TRBJ1-1; D not certain. V shed 0 bases and J shed 8 bases, with 8 bases lying between them. Looked up from germline, CDR1 is SGHNT and CDR2 is YYREEE (reference sequence). CDR3 size: 12 residues. The CDR3 sequence is CASSLDGDEAFF. In DNA form, the CDR3 reads TGTGCCAGCAGCTTGGACGGCGACGAAGCTTTCTTT.

The rearrangement links TRBV27 to TRBJ2-1; 7 bases line up with TRBD1. V gave up 4 bases and J gave up 0 bases; unmatched junction bases: 3. Looked up from germline, CDR1 is MNHEY and CDR2 is SMNVEV (reference sequence). The CDR3 covers 15 residues. CDR3: CASSYRGGSYNEQFF. Here the CDR3 DNA reads TGTGCCAGCAGTTACAGGGGCGGCTCCTACAATGAGCAGTTCTTC.

V is TRBV6-5 and J is TRBJ2-3; D gene uncertain. The CDR3 spans 13 residues. V lost 7 bases to trimming and J lost 7 bases, with 15 bases between them. Germline loops: CDR1 MNHEY, CDR2 SVGAGI. DNA for the CDR3: TGTGCCAGCAAACCAAAGACTGGCTATACGCAGTATTTT. Its protein product is CASKPKTGYTQYF.

This clonotype was seen a few times. The rearrangement uses TRBV6-5 and TRBJ1-1, with D maybe TRBD1 (5 bases). The V and J ends lost 0 bases and 6 bases respectively, with 14 bases between them. Germline-derived CDR1 and CDR2 are MNHEY and SVGAGI. The length of the CDR3 is 15 residues. The CDR3 bases are TGTGCCAGCAGTTACTCTGGGGGATGGGTGGCTGAAGCTTTCTTT. It codes for CASSYSGGWVAEAFF.

The rearrangement uses TRBV7-6 and TRBJ2-7, with 8 bases lining up with TRBD2. Germline assignment: CDR1 SGHVS and CDR2 FNYEAQ. The CDR3 has 14 amino acids. The J segment lost 3 bases and the V segment lost 2 bases, leaving 3 bases of the junction unmatched. CDR3 coding DNA: TGTGCCAGCAGCTTAAGGGGACTAGGCTACGAGCAGTACTTC. Translating gives CASSLRGLGYEQYF. Supplemented by reference TRBV7-6 and TRBJ2-7, the full variable domain reads GAGVSQSPRYKVTKRGQDVALRCDPISGHVSLYWYRQALGQGPEFLTYFNYEAQQDKSGLPNDRFSAERPEGSISTLTIQRTEQRDSAMYRCASSLRGLGYEQYFGPGTRLTVT.

This clonotype was found a few times. The chain combines TRBV12-3 or TRBV12-4 with TRBJ2-1, with D possibly being TRBD1 (6 bases). V lost 3 bases and J 10 bases, leaving 19 bases between the germline ends. The CDR3 has 15 amino acids. Here the CDR3 DNA reads TGTGCCAGCAGTTTCTATACAACACAGGGTTACGAGCAGTTCTTC. This translates into CASSFYTTQGYEQFF.